This T cell receptor (beta chain) originates from a study of PD-L1 blockade in urothelial cancer. Overall study: Patients, treated from about 2014 onward, received atezolizumab 1,200 mg intravenously every 3 weeks. About 85% of the roughly 30 patients were males with bladder-origin urothelial cancer.

The time point: pretreatment peripheral blood. Locally advanced or metastatic urothelial carcinoma was diagnosed in the patients. Data came from immunoSEQ multiplex PCR; TCRdb stores just in-frame clones and leaves some out. The sample holds about 63,000 clones; roughly 79% are singletons and the top ten take approximately 5.1%. The receptor comes from a man in his 70s with urothelial cancer. The sample was PBMCs, taken around atezolizumab (anti-PD-L1) treatment.

CDR3 in DNA: TGTGCCAGCAGTGCAAATGGTAGTACGTACTTC. This translates into CASSANGSTYF. This chain joins TRBV2 and TRBJ2-7; D gene ambiguous. The V gene lost 4 bases and the J gene lost 12 bases, with 13 bases spanning the gap. Germline lookup yields CDR1 SNHLY and CDR2 FYNNEI. The CDR3 runs 11 residues.